The clone carrying this TCR beta chain has a handful of counts. This record belongs to a study of blood T cell repertoires in COVID-19. Study context: Both acute and convalescent COVID-19 samples were obtained from the United States, Italy and Spain.

The CDR3 is made up of 19 amino acids. Germline V gives CDR1 SNHLY, CDR2 FYNNEI. The V segment lost 0 bases and the J segment 0 bases; nucleotides outside the gene matches: 11. TCRdb keeps only in-frame clones here, not all; method: immunoSEQ multiplex PCR. Here the sample spans 250,000 or so clones, nearly 85% being singletons. The sample consisted of peripheral blood. This rearrangement joins TRBV2 to TRBJ2-7; 10 bases align to TRBD2. This sequence originates from a human donor in a cohort sampled during active COVID-19. CDR3 protein: CASSEAVTWLAGDSYEQYF. In DNA form, the CDR3 reads TGTGCCAGCAGTGAAGCTGTCACATGGCTAGCGGGGGACTCCTACGAGCAGTACTTC.